A single sample is the source of the 17 T cell receptor beta chains below, sequenced in a study of T cells in women clearing cervical HPV infection. The method was immunoSEQ multiplex PCR; TCRdb's version includes in-frame clones alone and lacks a portion of them. In all, the sample yields around 25,000 clones. Material for sequencing was blood buffy coat. These TCRs come from a woman aged 18-70 years with a cervical HPV16 infection that either progressed to CIN3+ or cleared (not recorded which).

Of note for this clone: Coverage ceases 3 residues before the CDR3 finishes, and the germline J gene fills in the end. Other DNA sequences from this sample encode an identical CDR3 as well. The chain combines TRBV2 with TRBJ1-2; D call uncertain. CDR3 size: 15 residues. Germline V lookup: CDR1 SNHLY, CDR2 FYNNEI. Trimming took off 2 bases at V and 4 bases at J, with 14 bases between the two ends. Here the CDR3 reads CASSEFQESSYGYTF. Partial CDR3 DNA: TGTGCCAGCAGTGAATTCCAGGAGAGCAGCTATGGC. Full variable domain (outside the CDR3, taken from reference TRBV2 and TRBJ1-2): EPEVTQTPSHQVTQMGQEVILRCVPISNHLYFYWYRQILGQKVEFLVSFYNNEISEKSEIFDDQFSVERPDGSNFTLKIRSTKLEDSAMYFCASSEFQESSYGYTFGSGTRLTVV.

To note about this clone: Coverage ceases 3 residues before the CDR3 finishes, and the germline J gene fills in the end. Different DNA sequences within this sample yield the same CDR3. The genes are TRBV7-9 and TRBJ1-3, with D possibly being TRBD1 (6 bases). The CDR3 has 15 residues. The germline gives CDR1 SEHNR, CDR2 FQNEAQ (reference sequence). Trimming removed 5 bases at V and 5 bases at J, with 16 bases between. The CDR3 bases that were read are TGTGCCAGCAGCCCTACGTCGACAGGCCGAAACACC. Translating gives CASSPTSTGRNT. The entire CDR3 sequence reads CASSPTSTGRNTIYF. Complete variable domain (other parts from reference TRBV7-9 and TRBJ1-3): DTGVSQNPRHKITKRGQNVTFRCDPISEHNRLYWYRQTLGQGPEFLTYFQNEAQLEKSRLLSDRFSAERPKGSFSTLEIQRTEQGDSAMYLCASSPTSTGRNTIYFGEGSWLTVV.

In the case of this clone: The read comes to an end 3 residues before the CDR3 does, leaving the germline J gene to fill in the end. The chain couples TRBV18 to TRBJ2-3; a possible D gene is TRBD1 (6 bases). CDR3 length: 15 amino acids. CDR1 and CDR2 (germline): KGHSH, LQKENI. The CDR3 loop is CASSPVQGLKGPQYF. CDR3 bases read: TGTGCCAGCTCCCCGGTACAGGGCTTAAAAGGGCCG.

CDR3 bases read: TGCGCCAGCAGCTTGGGGGGACTAGCGGGACGAGAGACC. Its protein product is CASSLGGLAGRET. The whole CDR3 protein is CASSLGGLAGRETQYF. V usage is TRBV5-1 and J usage is TRBJ2-5; 13 bases are shared with TRBD2. The read falls 3 residues short of the CDR3 end, and the missing part is taken from the germline J gene. The CDR3 spans 16 residues. V was clipped by 0 bases and J by 4 bases; unmatched bases: 3. CDR1 SGHRS and CDR2 YFSETQ come from the germline V gene.

As concerns this clone: The read halts 3 residues ahead of the CDR3 end, with the missing end drawn from the germline J gene. The V gene is TRBV7-2, the J gene TRBJ1-1; D is unclear. The CDR3 spans 15 residues. The V end lost 2 bases, the J end lost 3 bases, and 13 bases lay between the germline ends. The germline V gene encodes CDR1 SGHTA and CDR2 FQGNSA. CDR3 in amino acids: CASSLLGSSYTEAFF. The part of the CDR3 DNA that was read is TGTGCCAGCAGCTTACTGGGCAGTTCTTACACTGAA.

As for this clone: Read coverage stops 3 residues before the CDR3 terminus; the germline J gene supplies the remainder. The V call is TRBV20-1, the J call TRBJ1-2; D gene unclear. Germline V lookup: CDR1 DFQATT, CDR2 SNEGSKA (reference sequence). V lost 0 bases and J 2 bases, leaving 7 bases between the germline ends. The CDR3 consists of 13 residues. The sequenced CDR3 bases are TGCAGTGCTAGAGATCCGGGGAACTATGGC. Its protein is CSARDPGNYG. The CDR3 in full is CSARDPGNYGYTF.

To note about this clone: The read is 3 residues too short to cover the CDR3 end, so that end is filled in from the germline J gene. This chain uses TRBV7-9 with TRBJ1-4; D perhaps matches TRBD1 (5 bases). This CDR3 spans 14 amino acids. Germline V lookup: CDR1 SEHNR, CDR2 FQNEAQ (reference sequence). V lost 8 bases, J lost 3 bases, and 13 bases lay in between. Incomplete CDR3 DNA: TGTGCCAGCTCACAGGATATCGCTAATGAAAAA. It codes for CASSQDIANEK. The complete CDR3 protein is CASSQDIANEKLFF.

About this clone itself: With the read ending 3 residues before the CDR3 end, the germline J gene is used to fill in that end. The V and J genes are TRBV20-1 and TRBJ2-5; 11 nucleotides agree with TRBD1. With V trimmed by 4 bases and J by 5 bases, 12 bases remained unmatched. The CDR3 has 16 amino acids. Germline V gene lookup returns CDR1 DFQATT and CDR2 SNEGSKA (reference sequence). The CDR3 bases that were read are TGCAGTGCTAATGGCCTTGGACAGGGGGCTGGGGAGACC. It translates to CSANGLGQGAGET. The entire CDR3 protein reads CSANGLGQGAGETQYF.

As for this clone: The CDR3 goes on 3 residues after the read ends, and that part is filled in from the germline J gene. The chain carries TRBV7-9 and TRBJ2-4, with 7 bases aligning to TRBD1. CDR1 SEHNR and CDR2 FQNEAQ come from the germline V gene (reference sequence). The CDR3 covers 15 residues. The CDR3 reads CASSLDSRGHYGQYF. The part of the CDR3 DNA that was read is TGTGCCAGCAGCTTAGACTCGAGGGGGCACTATGGT.

To note about this clone: From the germline J gene comes the end of the CDR3, since the read stops 3 residues before it. The V gene is TRBV28, the J gene TRBJ2-7, with TRBD2 identical over 9 bases. V shed 9 bases, J shed 3 bases, and the junction held 12 bases outside the gene matches. Looked up from germline, CDR1 is MDHEN and CDR2 is SYDVKM. The CDR3 is 15 residues long. Incomplete CDR3 DNA: TGTGCCAGTCCAGCGGGGGGCCGGTGGATCTACGAG. Translating it yields CASPAGGRWIYE. The entire CDR3 is CASPAGGRWIYEQYF.

For this clone: The missing CDR3 end, 3 residues past where the read stops, is filled in from the germline J gene. The gene calls are TRBV7-2 and TRBJ2-3; 8 bases fit TRBD2. The CDR3 is made up of 15 amino acids. Germline CDR1 reads SGHTA; CDR2 reads FQGNSA. J lost 5 bases, V lost 6 bases, and 10 bases had no gene match. CDR3 protein: CASSLQGGGIDTQYF. CDR3 DNA, as far as it was read: TGTGCCAGCAGTCTTCAAGGCGGGGGGATAGATACG.

Incomplete CDR3 DNA: TGTGCCAGTAGGGGGTCGGGGAGCAATCAGCCG. The encoded protein is CASRGSGSNQP. The entire CDR3 protein is CASRGSGSNQPQYF. The genes are TRBV2 and TRBJ2-3; weak D call: TRBD1 (6 bases). With the read ending 3 residues before the CDR3 end, the germline J gene is used to fill in that end. This CDR3 is built from 14 residues. CDR1 is SNHLY and CDR2 is FYNNEI in the germline V gene. The entire variable domain, with the rest obtained from reference TRBV2 and TRBJ2-3, is as follows: EPEVTQTPSHQVTQMGQEVILRCVPISNHLYFYWYRQILGQKVEFLVSFYNNEISEKSEIFDDQFSVERPDGSNFTLKIRSTKLEDSAMYFCASRGSGSNQPQYFGPGTRLTVL.

A word on this clone: The read ends 3 residues shy of where the CDR3 ends; the end is completed using the germline J gene. The chain links TRBV5-6 to TRBJ1-6; D uncertain. The CDR3 sequence is 14 residues long. The V gene lost 5 bases and the J gene lost 6 bases, with 12 bases spanning the gap. Germline CDR1 reads SGHDT; CDR2 reads YYEEEE. CDR3 protein: CASSWRAPNSPLHF. CDR3 bases read: TGTGCCAGCAGTTGGCGGGCCCCTAATTCACCC.

As concerns this clone: The read comes to an end 3 residues before the CDR3 does, leaving the germline J gene to fill in the end. The chain combines TRBV18 with TRBJ1-2; D is possibly TRBD1 (6 bases). The CDR3 spans 15 residues. Germline V gene lookup returns CDR1 KGHSH and CDR2 LQKENI. Trimming pared 3 bases from V and 3 bases from J, leaving 14 bases between. The DNA read from the CDR3 is TGTGCCAGCTCACCTTCGACAGGTCTCGACTATGGC. Protein sequence: CASSPSTGLDYG. The full CDR3 protein is CASSPSTGLDYGYTF.

With regard to this clone: The CDR3 extends 3 residues past the end of the read, so its final part is completed from the germline J gene. This chain joins TRBV6-2 or TRBV6-3 and TRBJ1-1; D possibly corresponds to TRBD1 (5 bases). Germline V CDR1 and CDR2: MNHEY, SVGEGT. V was pared by 8 bases and J by 1 base, with 17 bases between. The CDR3 has 15 residues. CDR3: CASRMPRQGNTEAFF. Incomplete CDR3 DNA: TGTGCCAGCCGAATGCCTCGGCAGGGGAACACTGAA.

CDR3 region: CASSLQGGGTEAFF. Partial CDR3 DNA: TGTGCCAGCTCACTCCAGGGGGGCGGCACTGAA. The V and J genes are TRBV18 and TRBJ1-1, with TRBD1 matching 7 bases. Read data end 3 residues before the CDR3 end; the end is taken from the germline J gene. J lost 4 bases, V lost 4 bases, and 6 bases had no gene match. CDR1 is KGHSH, CDR2 LQKENI, per germline. The CDR3 runs 14 residues.

The covered CDR3 bases are TGTGCCAGCAGCGTCCCGGGACTAGCGAGGACAGATACG. This encodes CASSVPGLARTDT. The complete CDR3 sequence is CASSVPGLARTDTQYF. The chain recombines TRBV5-4 with TRBJ2-3; 10 positions match TRBD2. Read coverage stops 3 residues before the CDR3 terminus; the germline J gene supplies the remainder. With V trimmed by 4 bases and J by 3 bases, 8 bases remained unmatched. In germline, CDR1 is SGHNT, CDR2 YYREEE (reference sequence). The CDR3 contains 16 residues.